This T cell receptor (beta chain) derives from a study of blood T cell repertoires in COVID-19. Study details: Italy, Spain and the United States were the sources of the convalescent and acute COVID-19 samples. The cDNA or gDNA used as material had been derived from T cells, B-cell-depleted T cells, or PBMCs.

Clones were sequenced by immunoSEQ multiplex PCR, and TCRdb holds only the in-frame ones, with some missing. Here the sample spans about 190,000 clones, approximately 80% being singletons. Germline values: CDR1 MDHEN, CDR2 SYDVKM. The CDR3 consists of 15 residues. V lost 6 bases and J lost 5; bases outside the gene matches: 11. The rearrangement joins TRBV28 to TRBJ1-1; the match to TRBD1 covers 8 bases. The sample comprised peripheral blood. This clonotype originated in a human donor in a cohort sampled during active COVID-19. The CDR3: CASRPQGAYGTEAFF. CDR3 nucleotides: TGTGCCAGCAGACCGCAGGGGGCTTATGGTACTGAAGCTTTCTTT.